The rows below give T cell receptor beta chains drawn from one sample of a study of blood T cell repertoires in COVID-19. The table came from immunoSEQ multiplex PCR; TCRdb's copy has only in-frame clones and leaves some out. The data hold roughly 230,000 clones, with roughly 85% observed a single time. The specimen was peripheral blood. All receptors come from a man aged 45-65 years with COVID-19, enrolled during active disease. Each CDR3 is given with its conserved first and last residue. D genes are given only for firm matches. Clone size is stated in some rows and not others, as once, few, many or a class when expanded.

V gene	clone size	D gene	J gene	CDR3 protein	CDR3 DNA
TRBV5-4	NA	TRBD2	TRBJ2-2	CASTAGGHAGELFF	TGTGCCAGCACCGCGGGGGGGCACGCCGGGGAGCTGTTTTTT
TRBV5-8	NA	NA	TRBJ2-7	CASSMGVIYEQYF	TGTGCCAGCAGTATGGGAGTGATCTACGAGCAGTACTTC
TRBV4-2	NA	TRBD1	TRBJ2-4	CASSQQARTGAYKNIQYF	TGTGCCAGCAGCCAACAAGCCCGGACAGGCGCATACAAAAACATTCAGTACTTC
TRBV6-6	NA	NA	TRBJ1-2	CASSSQGGDYGYTF	TGTGCCAGCAGTTCTCAGGGCGGTGACTATGGCTACACCTTC
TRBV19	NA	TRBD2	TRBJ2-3	CASSTGLAGGRSTDTQYF	TGTGCCAGTAGTACGGGACTAGCGGGGGGCCGTAGCACAGATACGCAGTATTTT
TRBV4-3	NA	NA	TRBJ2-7	CASSQEWQGSYEQYF	TGCGCCAGCAGCCAAGAGTGGCAGGGCTCCTACGAGCAGTACTTC
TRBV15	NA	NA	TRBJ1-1	CATSRDPRETTEAFF	TGTGCCACCAGCAGAGATCCAAGGGAGACCACTGAAGCTTTCTTT
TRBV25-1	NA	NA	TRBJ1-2	CASSEPNSYGYTF	TGTGCCAGCAGTGAACCGAACAGCTATGGCTACACCTTC
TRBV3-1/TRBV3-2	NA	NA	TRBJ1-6	CASSQGQGNSPLHF	TGTGCCAGCAGCCAAGGGCAGGGGAATTCACCCCTCCACTTT
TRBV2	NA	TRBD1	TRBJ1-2	CARTGGPGYTF	TGTGCTCGAACAGGGGGCCCTGGCTACACCTTC
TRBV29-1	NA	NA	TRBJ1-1	CSVGARRNTEAFF	TGCAGCGTTGGAGCACGCCGGAACACTGAAGCTTTCTTT
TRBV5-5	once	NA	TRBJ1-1	CASSLPTENTEAFF	TGTGCCAGCAGCCTTCCGACAGAGAACACTGAAGCTTTCTTT
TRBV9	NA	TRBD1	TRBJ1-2	CASSGREGRTGAGYTF	TGTGCCAGCAGCGGACGAGAGGGGAGGACAGGGGCCGGCTACACCTTC
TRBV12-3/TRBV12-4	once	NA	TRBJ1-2	CASSRTGLFDYTF	TGTGCCAGCAGCAGAACAGGGCTGTTTGACTACACCTTC
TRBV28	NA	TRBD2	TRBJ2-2	CASVPSGPNTGELFF	TGTGCCAGCGTACCTAGCGGACCAAACACCGGGGAGCTGTTTTTT
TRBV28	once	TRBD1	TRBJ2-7	CASSLTGGIYEQYF	TGTGCCAGCAGTTTAACAGGGGGGATCTACGAGCAGTACTTC
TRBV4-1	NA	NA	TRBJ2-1	CASSQVAGLSYNEQFF	TGCGCCAGCAGCCAAGTTGCGGGGCTCTCCTACAATGAGCAGTTCTTC
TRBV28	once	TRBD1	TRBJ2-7	CASSLWDRGSYEQYF	TGTGCCAGCAGTTTATGGGACAGGGGCTCCTACGAGCAGTACTTC
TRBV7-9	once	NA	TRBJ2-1	CASSQTSPPDNEQFF	TGTGCCAGCAGCCAAACTAGCCCCCCCGACAATGAGCAGTTCTTC
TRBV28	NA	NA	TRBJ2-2	CASSPQSTGELFF	TGTGCCAGCAGTCCACAGAGCACCGGGGAGCTGTTTTTT
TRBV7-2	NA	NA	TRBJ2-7	CASSQDRGDYYEQYF	TGTGCCAGCAGCCAGGACCGTGGAGACTACTACGAGCAGTACTTC
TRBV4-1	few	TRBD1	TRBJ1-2	CASSQVITRTGYGYTF	TGCGCCAGCAGCCAAGTTATTACACGGACAGGCTATGGCTACACCTTC
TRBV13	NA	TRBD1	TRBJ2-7	CASSSRVRQGLSYEQYF	TGTGCCAGCAGCTCGAGGGTCCGACAGGGGCTCTCCTACGAGCAGTACTTC
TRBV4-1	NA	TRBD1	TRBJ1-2	CASSQSTWTGGDDGYTF	TGCGCCAGCAGCCAGAGCACGTGGACAGGGGGTGATGATGGCTACACCTTC
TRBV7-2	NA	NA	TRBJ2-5	CASSGRAGSQETQYF	TGTGCCAGCAGCGGCCGGGCAGGGTCGCAAGAGACCCAGTACTTC
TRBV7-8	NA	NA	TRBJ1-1	CASTRGGLNTEAFF	TGTGCCAGCACCCGGGGGGGATTGAACACTGAAGCTTTCTTT
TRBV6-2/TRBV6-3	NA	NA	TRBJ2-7	CASSYRETKEQYF	TGTGCCAGCAGTTACAGAGAGACTAAGGAGCAGTACTTC
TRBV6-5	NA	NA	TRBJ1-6	CASSYSTVYNSPLHF	TGTGCCAGCAGTTACTCGACAGTCTATAATTCACCCCTCCACTTT